These 9 T cell receptor beta chains share one sample of origin, sequenced in a study of T-cell memory formation after mild COVID-19. TCRdb reanalysed the 5' RACE reads using MiXCR and keeps one entry per CDR3 protein. The sample lists under 600,000 distinct CDR3 sequences; about 20% were seen once. The material sequenced was PBMCs or a T cell subset sorted from them (not recorded which). These TCRs come from an adult woman who had mild COVID-19 (a few samples of this study predate the infection). Cell type and time point are not known.

This clonotype was recorded only once. The chain links TRBV4-3 to TRBJ2-5; D is possibly TRBD1 (6 bases). The CDR3 covers 16 residues. The ends were cut back, 0 bases at V and 3 bases at J, with 14 bases in the middle. The germline V gene has CDR1 LGHNA and CDR2 YSLEER. CDR3 protein: CASSQDPQGGKETQYF. The CDR3 DNA sequence: TGCGCCAGCAGCCAAGATCCACAGGGTGGTAAAGAGACCCAGTACTTC.

The J gene is TRBJ2-3, the V gene TRBV2, with 8 nucleotides matching TRBD2. V lost 3 bases, J lost 2 bases, and 4 bases stayed unmatched. Germline CDR1 SNHLY, CDR2 FYNNEI. This CDR3 spans 15 amino acids. The CDR3 is CASSEQRGSTDTQYF. DNA for the CDR3: TGTGCCAGCAGTGAGCAGCGGGGGTCCACAGATACGCAGTATTTT.

This clonotype turned up a few times. The rearrangement joins TRBV6-5 to TRBJ1-6, with 9 bases aligning to TRBD1. The V and J ends lost 0 bases and 7 bases, in that order; junction bases with no gene match: 16. This CDR3 spans 20 amino acids. Germline V gives CDR1 MNHEY, CDR2 SVGAGI. Written as DNA, the CDR3 is TGTGCCAGCAGTTACTCGGAATACTTGCGGCGGACAGGGGACAATTCACCCCTCCACTTT. This translates into CASSYSEYLRRTGDNSPLHF.

This chain links TRBV7-6 with TRBJ2-7, with D possibly matching TRBD2 (5 bases). CDR1 and CDR2 (germline): SGHVS, FNYEAQ. The CDR3 consists of 14 residues. V was shortened by 5 bases and J by 3 bases, with 14 bases between the two germline ends. The CDR3 region has the DNA TGTGCCAGCAGCCCGCCGGGGATGAACTACGAGCAGTACTTC. As protein: CASSPPGMNYEQYF.

This clonotype was seen more than once but under ten times. The chain couples TRBV11-3 to TRBJ1-1; 9 bases line up with TRBD1. The germline V gene encodes CDR1 SGHNT and CDR2 YENEEA. V gave up 5 bases and J gave up 3 bases; unmatched junction bases: 7. The CDR3 spans 15 residues. The CDR3 sequence: CASSLGRQGDTEAFF. CDR3 sequence (DNA): TGTGCCAGCAGCCTAGGAAGACAGGGGGACACTGAAGCTTTCTTT.

This clonotype was counted between two and nine times. The gene calls are TRBV7-2 and TRBJ2-3; no clear D. The CDR3 is 16 residues long. The V end lost 0 bases, the J end lost 5 bases, and 15 bases lay between the germline ends. Germline loops: CDR1 SGHTA, CDR2 FQGNSA. The CDR3 nucleotides are TGTGCCAGCAGCTTAGCGGTAGGGCGGAAAGGAGATACGCAGTATTTT. Amino acid sequence: CASSLAVGRKGDTQYF. Based on the CDR3 plus reference TRBV7-2 and TRBJ2-3, the full variable domain is GAGVSQSPSNKVTEKGKDVELRCDPISGHTALYWYRQSLGQGLEFLIYFQGNSAPDKSGLPSDRFSAERTGGSVSTLTIQRTQQEDSAVYLCASSLAVGRKGDTQYFGPGTRLTVL.

V and J are TRBV3-1 and TRBJ2-1; no definite D call. Trimming took off 4 bases at V and 5 bases at J, with 6 bases between the two ends. The CDR3 has 12 residues. The V gene's germline CDR1 is LGHDT and CDR2 YNNKEL (reference sequence). The CDR3 DNA reads as TGTGCCAGCAGCCGTAAAGACAATGAGCAGTTCTTC. Protein product: CASSRKDNEQFF.

The gene calls are TRBV7-9 and TRBJ1-2; 7 positions agree with TRBD1. Germline V gene sequence: CDR1 SEHNR, CDR2 FQNEAQ (reference sequence). V gave up 4 bases and J gave up 2 bases; unmatched junction bases: 7. This CDR3 has 15 residues. DNA of the CDR3: TGTGCCAGCAGCTCGACCCCAGGGGGGAACTATGGCTACACCTTC. This codes for CASSSTPGGNYGYTF.

This clonotype was seen only a few times. The V gene is TRBV12-3 or TRBV12-4, the J gene TRBJ1-2, with 7 bases identical to TRBD1. V gave up 6 bases and J gave up 4 bases; unmatched junction bases: 5. CDR3 length equals 13 residues. The CDR3 reads CASSGQVTYGYTF. In DNA form, the CDR3 reads TGTGCCAGCAGCGGACAGGTTACCTATGGCTACACCTTC.